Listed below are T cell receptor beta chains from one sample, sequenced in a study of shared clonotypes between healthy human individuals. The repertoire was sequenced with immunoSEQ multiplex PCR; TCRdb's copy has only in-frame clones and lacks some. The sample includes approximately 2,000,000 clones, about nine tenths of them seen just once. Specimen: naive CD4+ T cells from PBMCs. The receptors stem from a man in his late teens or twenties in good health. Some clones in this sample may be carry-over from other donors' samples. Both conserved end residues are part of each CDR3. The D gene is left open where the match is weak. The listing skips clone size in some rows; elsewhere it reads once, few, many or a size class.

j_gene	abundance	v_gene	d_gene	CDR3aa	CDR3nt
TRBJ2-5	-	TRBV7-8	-	CASSVITRQETQYF	TGTGCCAGCAGCGTGATTACAAGGCAAGAGACCCAGTACTTC
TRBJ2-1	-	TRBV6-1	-	CASIRDTNNEQFF	TGTGCCAGCATTCGTGACACGAACAATGAGCAGTTCTTC
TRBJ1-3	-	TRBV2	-	CASSGFRQGDTIYF	TGTGCCAGCAGTGGATTCAGGCAAGGGGACACCATATATTTT
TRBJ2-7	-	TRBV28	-	CASSLFKGTCDF	TGTGCCAGCAGTTTATTCAAAGGGACCTGCGACTTC
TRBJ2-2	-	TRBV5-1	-	CASSLVGHQAGELFF	TGCGCCAGCAGCTTGGTGGGACACCAGGCCGGGGAGCTGTTTTTT
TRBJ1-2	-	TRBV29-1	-	CSVLPRRGANYGYTF	TGCAGCGTTCTCCCCCGACGTGGGGCTAACTATGGCTACACCTTC
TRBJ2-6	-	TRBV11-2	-	CASSLDPGANVLTF	TGTGCCAGCAGCTTAGACCCTGGGGCCAACGTCCTGACTTTC
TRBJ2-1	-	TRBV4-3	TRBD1	CASSQDPTGGYYNEQFF	TGCGCCAGCAGCCAAGACCCGACAGGGGGCTACTACAATGAGCAGTTCTTC
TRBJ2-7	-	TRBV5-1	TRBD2	CASSPPRGGLFEQYF	TGCGCCAGCAGCCCCCCGCGGGGGGGCCTCTTTGAGCAGTACTTC
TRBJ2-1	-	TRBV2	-	CASSAVGGQSNEQFF	TGTGCCAGCAGTGCTGTGGGGGGCCAATCCAATGAGCAGTTCTTC
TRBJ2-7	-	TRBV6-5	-	CASSSPGVYEQYF	TGTGCCAGCAGCTCCCCTGGGGTTTACGAGCAGTACTTC
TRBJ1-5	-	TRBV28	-	CASSFQTLEPQHF	TGTGCCAGCAGTTTCCAGACGTTGGAGCCCCAGCATTTT
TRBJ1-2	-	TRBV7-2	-	CASSLVGGLGYGYTF	TGTGCCAGCAGCTTAGTTGGGGGGCTGGGCTATGGCTACACCTTC
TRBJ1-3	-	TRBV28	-	CASNQLVGPSGNTIYF	TGTGCCAGCAACCAACTAGTGGGGCCATCTGGAAACACCATATATTTT
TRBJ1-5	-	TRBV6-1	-	CASSEGQGGGQPQHF	TGTGCCAGCAGTGAAGGGCAAGGGGGAGGTCAGCCCCAGCATTTT
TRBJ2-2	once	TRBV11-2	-	CASSFDSAGELFF	TGTGCCAGCAGCTTCGACTCCGCCGGGGAGCTGTTTTTT
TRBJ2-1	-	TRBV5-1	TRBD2	CASSRTSGSGYNEQFF	TGCGCCAGCAGCAGAACTAGCGGGAGTGGCTACAATGAGCAGTTCTTC
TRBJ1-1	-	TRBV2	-	CASSDLGNTEAFF	TGTGCCAGCAGTGATTTGGGGAACACTGAAGCTTTCTTT
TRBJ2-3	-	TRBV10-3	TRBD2	CAIAGTSENAQYF	TGTGCCATCGCCGGGACTAGCGAGAACGCGCAGTATTTT
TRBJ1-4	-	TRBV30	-	CAWSMTVRPEKLFF	TGTGCCTGGAGTATGACCGTGCGACCCGAAAAACTGTTTTTT
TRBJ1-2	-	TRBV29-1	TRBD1	CSVGGDRGLVGYTF	TGCAGCGTTGGAGGTGACAGGGGGCTTGTTGGCTACACCTTC
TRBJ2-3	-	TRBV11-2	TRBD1	CASRQTGGVLDTQYF	TGTGCCAGCAGGCAGACAGGGGGCGTCTTAGATACGCAGTATTTT
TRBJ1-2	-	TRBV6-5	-	CASSFSSAGTDYGYTF	TGTGCCAGCAGTTTCAGTAGCGCGGGGACGGACTATGGCTACACCTTC
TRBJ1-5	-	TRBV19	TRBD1	CASGTTGGTNRRNQPQHF	TGTGCCAGTGGTACGACAGGGGGGACAAATCGACGAAATCAGCCCCAGCATTTT
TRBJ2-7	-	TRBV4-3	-	CASSQDWVGTYEQYF	TGCGCCAGCAGCCAAGATTGGGTCGGGACCTACGAGCAGTACTTC
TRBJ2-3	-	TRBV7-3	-	CASSLVHSTSRSSTDTQYF	TGTGCCAGCAGCTTAGTCCATTCAACTAGCAGATCTAGCACAGATACGCAGTATTTT
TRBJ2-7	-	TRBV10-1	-	CASSESRGAYEQYF	TGCGCCAGCAGTGAGAGCAGGGGGGCCTACGAGCAGTACTTC
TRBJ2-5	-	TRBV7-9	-	CASSPFQAGANLQETQYF	TGTGCCAGCAGCCCCTTCCAGGCAGGGGCGAATCTACAAGAGACCCAGTACTTC
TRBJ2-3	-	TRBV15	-	CATSRVTDTQYF	TGTGCCACCAGCAGAGTTACAGATACGCAGTATTTT
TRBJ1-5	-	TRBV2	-	CASSEIGQGLNQPQHF	TGTGCCAGCAGTGAAATCGGGCAGGGGCTTAATCAGCCCCAGCATTTT
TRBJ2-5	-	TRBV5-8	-	CASSLGIYREETQYF	TGTGCCAGCAGCTTAGGGATTTATCGGGAAGAGACCCAGTACTTC
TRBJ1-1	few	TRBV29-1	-	CSVKRQLMNTEAFF	TGCAGCGTCAAGAGACAGTTGATGAACACTGAAGCTTTCTTT
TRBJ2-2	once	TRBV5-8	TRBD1	CASSIRQGWAGTGELFF	TGTGCCAGCAGCATACGACAGGGGTGGGCTGGCACCGGGGAGCTGTTTTTT
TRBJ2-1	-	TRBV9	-	CASSVSTSPGEQFF	TGTGCCAGCAGCGTCTCCACTAGCCCCGGGGAGCAGTTCTTC
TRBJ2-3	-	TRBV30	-	CAWSVVTTADTQYF	TGTGCCTGGAGTGTAGTTACGACAGCAGATACGCAGTATTTT
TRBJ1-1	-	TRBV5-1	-	CASRGPLGMNTEAFF	TGCGCCAGCAGGGGACCCCTGGGGATGAACACTGAAGCTTTCTTT
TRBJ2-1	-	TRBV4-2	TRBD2	CASSQAPPGLAGVNEQFF	TGTGCCAGCAGCCAAGCCCCCCCCGGGCTAGCGGGAGTGAATGAGCAGTTCTTC
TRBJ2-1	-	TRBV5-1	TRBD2	CASSLLALAGGGNEQFF	TGCGCCAGCAGCCTCTTAGCACTAGCGGGAGGAGGGAATGAGCAGTTCTTC
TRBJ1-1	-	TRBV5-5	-	CASSLGPGATEAFF	TGTGCCAGCAGCTTGGGTCCGGGGGCCACTGAAGCTTTCTTT